A single sample is the source of the 17 T cell receptor beta chains below, sequenced in a study of CD8 T cells in Susac syndrome. The RNA input was about 0.5 to 1 ug, and it was reverse transcribed with random hexamers. Each CDR3 protein is one row after TCRdb ran MiXCR on the immunoSEQ multiplex PCR reads. This table has around 160,000 distinct CDR3 sequences, approximately 92% appearing once. The material sequenced was CD4+ T cells from PBMCs. Receptor source: a human donor in good health.

The chain uses TRBV7-9 and TRBJ2-5; D is uncertain. The ends were cut back, 5 bases at V and 9 bases at J, with 13 bases in the middle. This CDR3 spans 12 amino acids. The germline CDR1 and CDR2 sequences are SEHNR and FQNEAQ (reference sequence). The CDR3 region is CASSDSSGPQYF. In nucleotides, the CDR3 is TGTGCCAGCAGCGACTCGTCGGGTCCCCAGTACTTC.

V gene TRBV12-5 combines with J gene TRBJ2-3; possibly TRBD1 or TRBD2 for D (6 bases each). V was shortened by 7 bases and J by 14 bases, with 22 bases between the two germline ends. Germline V gene lookup returns CDR1 LGHNT and CDR2 FRNRAP. This CDR3 contains 13 residues. CDR3 coding DNA: TGTGCTAGTGCCTTGGAGGGGGGCCTCCCGGGGTATTTT. The encoded protein is CASALEGGLPGYF. The entire variable domain, with the rest obtained from reference TRBV12-5 and TRBJ2-3, is as follows: DARVTQTPRHKVTEMGQEVTMRCQPILGHNTVFWYRQTMMQGLELLAYFRNRAPLDDSGMPKDRFSAEMPDATLATLKIQPSEPRDSAVYFCASALEGGLPGYFGPGTRLTVL.

This chain joins TRBV5-1 and TRBJ2-2; no clear D. The V end lost 1 base, the J end lost 3 bases, and 10 bases lay between the germline ends. CDR1 SGHRS and CDR2 YFSETQ come from the germline V gene. The CDR3 runs 15 residues. This CDR3 reads CASSLTASDTGELFF. DNA of the CDR3: TGCGCCAGCAGCTTGACGGCGTCGGACACCGGGGAGCTGTTTTTT.

The CDR3 spells CASSLVWAGYRQETQYF. DNA of the CDR3: TGTGCCAGCAGTTTAGTTTGGGCAGGGTATCGCCAAGAGACCCAGTACTTC. The chain carries TRBV12-3 or TRBV12-4 and TRBJ2-5; maybe TRBD1 (5 bases). This CDR3 has 17 amino acids. V was cut by 1 base and J by 1 base, with 16 bases left in between.

This clonotype has a single count. The chain's CDR3 is CSVLDSPVSGANVLTF. Written as DNA, the CDR3 is TGCAGCGTCCTGGACAGTCCCGTCTCTGGGGCCAACGTCCTGACTTTC. J is TRBJ2-6 and V is TRBV29-1, with D maybe TRBD1 (6 bases). This CDR3 has 16 amino acids. V lost 6 bases and J 0 bases, leaving 15 bases between the germline ends. Germline V gene data show CDR1 as SQVTM and CDR2 as ANQGSEA.

The chain joins TRBV12-3 or TRBV12-4 to TRBJ1-2; D perhaps matches TRBD1 (5 bases). Deletions cut 1 base from V and 4 bases from J, with 13 bases between. This CDR3 spans 15 amino acids. CDR3 protein: CASSLGQTASYGYTF. The CDR3 region has the DNA TGTGCCAGCAGTTTAGGGCAGACAGCCTCCTATGGCTACACCTTC.

The J gene is TRBJ2-3, the V gene TRBV20-1, with D possibly TRBD2 on 6 matching bases. Per the germline V gene, CDR1 is DFQATT and CDR2 is SNEGSKA (reference sequence). Trimming removed 6 bases at V and 0 bases at J, with 10 bases between. The CDR3 is 13 residues long. The DNA of the CDR3 is TGCAGTGCCGGACGGGGGAGCACAGATACGCAGTATTTT. This gives the protein CSAGRGSTDTQYF.

The chain joins TRBV2 to TRBJ2-7; 7 bases agree with TRBD1. V shed 2 bases, J shed 3 bases, and the junction held 7 bases outside the gene matches. CDR1 SNHLY and CDR2 FYNNEI come from the germline V gene. The CDR3 covers 15 residues. The CDR3 spells CASSEIMPGGYEQYF. DNA for the CDR3: TGTGCCAGCAGTGAAATTATGCCAGGGGGCTACGAGCAGTACTTC.

The chain couples TRBV15 to TRBJ1-1, with D hard to call. CDR3 size: 12 residues. CDR1 is LNHNV, CDR2 YYDKDF, per germline (reference sequence). V lost 3 bases, J lost 3 bases, and 5 bases lay in between. CDR3 nucleotides: TGTGCCACCAGCAGGGCCTACACTGAAGCTTTCTTT. It yields the protein CATSRAYTEAFF.

V and J are TRBV12-3 or TRBV12-4 and TRBJ2-2; 7 nucleotides line up with TRBD2. CDR3 length equals 12 residues. Trimming cost V 6 bases and J 7 bases; bases outside gene matches: 2. The CDR3 sequence: CASSWTSGELFF. The CDR3 nucleotides read TGTGCCAGCAGCTGGACTAGCGGGGAGCTGTTTTTT.

V usage is TRBV5-1 and J usage is TRBJ2-5; 10 bases fit TRBD1. This CDR3 region has 14 residues. V lost 4 bases, J lost 5 bases, and 5 bases stayed unmatched. The germline gives CDR1 SGHRS, CDR2 YFSETQ. The CDR3 sequence is CASSADRGMETQYF. In nucleotides, the CDR3 is TGCGCCAGCAGCGCGGACAGGGGGATGGAGACCCAGTACTTC.

V usage is TRBV29-1 and J usage is TRBJ2-1; 14 nucleotides match TRBD2. V was pared by 7 bases and J by 4 bases, with 6 bases of the junction left unmatched. CDR1 and CDR2 from the germline V gene are SQVTM and ANQGSEA. CDR3 length: 15 amino acids. CDR3 loop: CSERLAGGGYNEQFF. In DNA, the CDR3 is TGCAGCGAAAGACTAGCGGGGGGGGGATACAATGAGCAGTTCTTC.

J is TRBJ2-2 and V is TRBV6-5, with D maybe TRBD2 (7 bases). The CDR3 contains 15 residues. Trimming removed 7 bases from V and 1 base from J, with 13 bases in between. In germline, CDR1 is MNHEY, CDR2 SVGAGI. CDR3 residues: CASKRGGGNTGELFF. CDR3 in DNA: TGTGCCAGCAAAAGGGGAGGGGGGAACACCGGGGAGCTGTTTTTT.

The chain recombines TRBV19 with TRBJ2-1; 7 bases are a match to TRBD2. V trimming: 4 bases; J trimming: 4 bases; junction bases outside the gene matches: 7. The CDR3 contains 15 residues. Per the germline V gene, CDR1 is LNHDA and CDR2 is SQIVND (reference sequence). CDR3 bases: TGTGCCAGTAGTAGGCTCGGGGGGAAATACAATGAGCAGTTCTTC. Amino acids: CASSRLGGKYNEQFF.

In this sample, this clonotype turned up once. This chain connects TRBV3-1 to TRBJ2-1; D is ambiguous. The CDR3 spans 14 residues. The V end lost 1 base, the J end lost 9 bases, and 13 bases lay between the germline ends. The germline gives CDR1 LGHDT, CDR2 YNNKEL (reference sequence). The CDR3 nucleotides read TGTGCCAGCAGCCAAGGGCCGGGTTTTGCTGAGCAGTTCTTC. This codes for CASSQGPGFAEQFF.

The J gene is TRBJ1-2, the V gene TRBV3-1; the match to TRBD1 covers 8 bases. This CDR3 spans 14 amino acids. CDR1 is LGHDT, CDR2 YNNKEL, per germline (reference sequence). The V and J ends lost 4 bases and 4 bases, in that order; junction bases with no gene match: 5. In DNA, the CDR3 is TGTGCCAGCAGCCCTCGGGGACAGGTCTATGGCTACACCTTC. It encodes CASSPRGQVYGYTF.

In nucleotides, the CDR3 is TGCAGTGCCCGATACAATGAGCAGTTCTTC. This sequence encodes CSARYNEQFF. This chain links TRBV20-1 with TRBJ2-1, with D unclear. Germline V gene sequence: CDR1 DFQATT, CDR2 SNEGSKA (reference sequence). Trimming took off 6 bases at V and 4 bases at J, with 4 bases between the two ends. The CDR3 covers 10 residues.